The rows below give T cell receptor beta chains drawn from one sample of a study of cytomegalovirus exposure and HLA in healthy donors. Sequenced by immunoSEQ multiplex PCR; TCRdb stores in-frame clones only, minus some. This sample has some 110,000 clones, with about 81% found just once. The sample consisted of PBMCs. The receptors here all came from a woman younger than 45 in good health and CMV-seronegative. Each CDR3 is given without its conserved first and last residue.

cdr3_aa: ASSPSAIAGAKETQY
v_call: TRBV4-1

cdr3_aa: AISDLGGRQPQH
v_call: TRBV10-3

cdr3_aa: ASSLKRADTQY
v_call: TRBV7-9

cdr3_aa: AWSVLGRSPLH
v_call: TRBV30

cdr3_aa: ASSLIRAAGGEQY
v_call: TRBV7-3

cdr3_aa: ASSSGQVKNIQY
v_call: TRBV7-2

cdr3_aa: ASSQGWLAGSYEQY
v_call: TRBV4-1

cdr3_aa: ASSPRDYEQY
v_call: TRBV6-5

cdr3_aa: ASSNSRGSETQY
v_call: TRBV5-8

cdr3_aa: ASSLDVLGTGSSSYEQY
v_call: TRBV11-2

cdr3_aa: ASSSPQTGTNYGYT
v_call: TRBV5-4

cdr3_aa: ASGGQGQGFRETQY
v_call: TRBV12-5

cdr3_aa: AVGTGGADTQY
v_call: TRBV30

cdr3_aa: ASSVHRGSSPLH
v_call: TRBV5-1

cdr3_aa: ASSQQGVGTQY
v_call: TRBV7-9

cdr3_aa: SGAKSGNTIY
v_call: TRBV29-1

cdr3_aa: ASSFSVLEQF
v_call: TRBV11-2

cdr3_aa: ASSPRSERTYEQY
v_call: TRBV9

cdr3_aa: ASSLLAGSPDEQY
v_call: TRBV11-3

cdr3_aa: ASSTAGTGTYEQY
v_call: TRBV4-2

cdr3_aa: ASSLSSGGGSTGELF
v_call: TRBV27

cdr3_aa: AWRPAGILDGYT
v_call: TRBV30

cdr3_aa: ASSPDSGVNYGYT
v_call: TRBV5-4

cdr3_aa: ASSREGDPGGGNTIY
v_call: TRBV4-1

cdr3_aa: ASSSLRGTDTQY
v_call: TRBV11-2

cdr3_aa: ASSSRDRVSNEQF
v_call: TRBV6-5

cdr3_aa: ASSLAGVGNTIY
v_call: TRBV7-2

cdr3_aa: ASSQDRGGSSGRNNEQF
v_call: TRBV4-2

cdr3_aa: ASSIVSSGSYEQY
v_call: TRBV19

cdr3_aa: ASSPQDSGYT
v_call: TRBV7-9

cdr3_aa: ASRHDSSGANVLT
v_call: TRBV19

cdr3_aa: ASSVGVGSGYEQY
v_call: TRBV9

cdr3_aa: ATSRERREVDEQF
v_call: TRBV15

cdr3_aa: ASSLYGRASGLQETQY
v_call: TRBV28

cdr3_aa: ASSQDWGGNTEAF
v_call: TRBV4-2

cdr3_aa: ASSPWRGNTEAF
v_call: TRBV7-9

cdr3_aa: ASSQQGALLIFSSGPNTGELF
v_call: TRBV18

cdr3_aa: ASSTTTSIETQY
v_call: TRBV5-1

cdr3_aa: AWKRPGREGYT
v_call: TRBV30

cdr3_aa: ASSIGLSDTQY
v_call: TRBV19

cdr3_aa: ASSVGTSGRTGELF
v_call: TRBV2

cdr3_aa: ASSGASPQETQY
v_call: TRBV9

cdr3_aa: ASSPAGTGFQETQY
v_call: TRBV19

cdr3_aa: ASSPGNTGELF
v_call: TRBV2

cdr3_aa: ASSLFHDSSYEQY
v_call: TRBV5-4

cdr3_aa: ASSQEGQGNVLT
v_call: TRBV4-2

cdr3_aa: ASSPGQSGGPQH
v_call: TRBV6-5